The sequence of this TCR beta chain was determined in a study of early T cells in non-severe SARS-CoV-2 infection. Study background: Chains were unpaired, as sequencing was done on bulk RNA from unsorted whole blood.

One entry per CDR3 protein, called by TCRdb with MiXCR from the 5' RACE reads. Counted here are 70,000 to 90,000 distinct CDR3 sequences, about 12% occurring once; the ten biggest clones make up 3.4%. Germline-derived CDR1 and CDR2 are SGHDN and FVKESK. V lost 1 base and J 7 bases, leaving 9 bases between the germline ends. The CDR3 consists of 13 residues. This clonotype was picked up a small number of times. The chain recombines TRBV14 with TRBJ2-3; D not certain. This clonotype was sampled from an adult who was a healthcare worker with PCR-confirmed SARS-CoV-2 infection or an uninfected control (not recorded which). The sequenced sample was whole blood. The CDR3 DNA reads TGTGCCAGCAGCCAAGTAAGGGCACATACGCAGTATTTT. It is translated as CASSQVRAHTQYF.